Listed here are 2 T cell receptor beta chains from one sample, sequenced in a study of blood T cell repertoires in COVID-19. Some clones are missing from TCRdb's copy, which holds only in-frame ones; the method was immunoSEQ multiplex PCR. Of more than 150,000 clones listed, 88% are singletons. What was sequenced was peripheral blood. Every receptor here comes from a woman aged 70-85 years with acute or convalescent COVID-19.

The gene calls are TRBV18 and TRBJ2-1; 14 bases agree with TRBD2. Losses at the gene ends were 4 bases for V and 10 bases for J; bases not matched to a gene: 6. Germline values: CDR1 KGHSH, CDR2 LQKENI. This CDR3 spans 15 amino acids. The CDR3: CASSLGLAGGAEQFF. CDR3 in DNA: TGTGCCAGCTCACTCGGACTAGCGGGGGGAGCCGAGCAGTTCTTC.

The CDR3 DNA follows: TGCGCCAGCAGCGGGGGGACGGATGATTCACCCCTCCACTTT. Protein product: CASSGGTDDSPLHF. V gene TRBV5-1 combines with J gene TRBJ1-6; TRBD1 is a possible D gene (5 bases). The CDR3 has 14 residues. Trimming pared 4 bases from V and 8 bases from J, leaving 13 bases between. Germline V gene lookup returns CDR1 SGHRS and CDR2 YFSETQ.